Listed here are 20 T cell receptor beta chains from one sample, sequenced in a study of identical twins. Each CDR3 protein gets one entry after TCRdb re-called the 5' RACE reads with MiXCR. The sample lists 1.5 million to 2 million distinct CDR3 sequences; about 30% were seen once. Material: cord blood. These TCRs come from a newborn girl in good health.

This clonotype was picked up a small number of times. V usage is TRBV28 and J usage is TRBJ2-5; 8 nucleotides match TRBD1. The CDR3 totals 14 residues. Germline V gene sequence: CDR1 MDHEN, CDR2 SYDVKM. V was pared by 6 bases and J by 5 bases, with 8 bases of the junction left unmatched. CDR3 sequence: CASSPLDRVETQYF. The CDR3 bases are TGTGCCAGCAGCCCTCTGGACAGGGTTGAGACCCAGTACTTC.

The CDR3: CASSKRQGSGYEQYF. The CDR3 nucleotides read TGTGCCAGCAGTAAAAGACAGGGGAGCGGTTACGAGCAGTACTTC. This chain uses TRBV27 with TRBJ2-7; 8 bases agree with TRBD1. This CDR3 contains 15 residues. Per germline, CDR1 MNHEY and CDR2 SMNVEV (reference sequence). The J segment lost 4 bases and the V segment lost 5 bases, leaving 10 bases of the junction unmatched.

The CDR3 nucleotides are TGCGCCAGCAGCCAGATTAGAGGGGCTAGCCTGTTCTTC. Translated: CASSQIRGASLFF. The chain joins TRBV4-1 to TRBJ2-1; D assignment may be TRBD1 or TRBD2 (5 bases each). Germline assignment: CDR1 MGHRA and CDR2 YSYEKL. The V end lost 3 bases, the J end lost 15 bases, and 18 bases lay between the germline ends. This CDR3 comprises 13 residues.

This chain uses TRBV9 with TRBJ2-3; 15 bases line up with TRBD2. The CDR3 extends over 20 amino acids. Germline-derived CDR1 and CDR2 are SGDLS and YYNGEE. Losses at the gene ends were 4 bases for V and 0 bases for J; bases not matched to a gene: 12. The CDR3 here is CASSTPGLAGGTPSTDTQYF. The CDR3, as DNA: TGTGCCAGCAGCACCCCTGGACTAGCGGGAGGGACCCCTAGCACAGATACGCAGTATTTT.

This chain uses TRBV7-9 with TRBJ1-4, with 9 bases matching TRBD1. Germline trimming cut 4 bases from V and 11 bases from J; bases unmatched to any gene: 8. The CDR3 contains 14 residues. Germline loops: CDR1 SEHNR, CDR2 FQNEAQ (reference sequence). DNA of the CDR3: TGTGCCAGCAGCTCGACAGGGGGGAAGGGCAAACTGTTTTTT. The encoded protein is CASSSTGGKGKLFF.

This clonotype has a handful of counts. The V call is TRBV20-1, the J call TRBJ1-1; D might be TRBD1 (5 bases). This CDR3 has 16 amino acids. From germline, CDR1 is DFQATT and CDR2 SNEGSKA (reference sequence). V lost 0 bases, J lost 4 bases, and 18 bases lay in between. The CDR3 coding sequence is TGCAGTGCTAGAGATGCTTTAAGGGGCTGGGGCACTGAAGCTTTCTTT. Encoded protein: CSARDALRGWGTEAFF.

This clonotype occurred a few times. The chain couples TRBV10-3 to TRBJ2-1, with 7 bases lining up with TRBD2. The CDR3 runs 14 residues. J was trimmed by 8 bases and V by 4 bases; bases with no gene match: 8. Germline CDR1 and CDR2: ENHRY and SYGVKD. In nucleotides, the CDR3 is TGTGCCATCAGTGGACGCGGGAGAATCGATGAGCAGTTCTTC. As protein: CAISGRGRIDEQFF.

This clonotype was detected only a few times. V and J are TRBV6-5 and TRBJ2-1; perhaps TRBD1 as D (6 bases). This CDR3 has 14 amino acids. CDR1 and CDR2 from the germline V gene are MNHEY and SVGAGI. The V end lost 6 bases, the J end lost 6 bases, and 15 bases lay between the germline ends. This CDR3 reads CASRHTQGSNEQFF. CDR3 in DNA: TGTGCCAGCAGACACACACAGGGCAGCAATGAGCAGTTCTTC.

The chain carries TRBV20-1 and TRBJ1-6; possible D gene TRBD1, 5 bases. V was cut by 0 bases and J by 6 bases, with 18 bases left in between. Germline loops: CDR1 DFQATT, CDR2 SNEGSKA (reference sequence). The CDR3 covers 17 residues. CDR3 amino acids: CSARDFIVQATNSPLHF. The CDR3 DNA sequence: TGCAGTGCTAGAGATTTTATAGTACAGGCGACTAATTCACCCCTCCACTTT.

This clonotype was counted only a few times. The chain carries TRBV11-2 and TRBJ1-4; D perhaps matches TRBD1 (6 bases). The CDR3 consists of 15 residues. Trimming took off 2 bases at V and 6 bases at J, with 13 bases between the two ends. Germline V gene data show CDR1 as SGHAT and CDR2 as FQNNGV. The CDR3 region has the DNA TGTGCCAGCAGCTTATTGGGGGCGCGAGATGAAAAACTGTTTTTT. Its translation: CASSLLGARDEKLFF.

The chain joins TRBV5-1 to TRBJ1-1, with D maybe TRBD1 (6 bases). V shed 4 bases and J shed 0 bases, with 13 bases lying between them. Per germline, CDR1 SGHRS and CDR2 YFSETQ. The CDR3 totals 15 residues. This chain's CDR3 is CASSQYTGLNTEAFF. The CDR3 region has the DNA TGCGCCAGCAGCCAATACACAGGGTTGAACACTGAAGCTTTCTTT.

The chain employs TRBV29-1 and TRBJ1-1, with a weak D call TRBD1 (5 bases). This CDR3 comprises 13 residues. Trimming took off 8 bases at V and 4 bases at J, with 17 bases between the two ends. The germline V gene encodes CDR1 SQVTM and CDR2 ANQGSEA. CDR3: CSTQGGVSTEAFF. As DNA, the CDR3 is TGCAGCACCCAGGGAGGGGTTTCCACTGAAGCTTTCTTT.

The rearrangement joins TRBV12-3 or TRBV12-4 to TRBJ2-4; D may match TRBD1 or TRBD2 (5 bases each). The J call may be incorrect, as the DNA end agrees better with TRBJ2-5. This CDR3 comprises 13 residues. CDR3 loop: CASSLGDGETQYF. The CDR3 DNA reads as TGTGCCAGCAGTTTGGGGGATGGGGAGACCCAGTACTTC.

The chain has TRBV2 and TRBJ2-7; D gene unclear. The CDR3 is 12 residues long. Trimming pared 8 bases from V and 3 bases from J, leaving 11 bases between. Germline V gene sequence: CDR1 SNHLY, CDR2 FYNNEI. In nucleotides, the CDR3 is TGTGCCAGCCTTAGCAGGTACTACGAGCAGTACTTC. Encoded protein: CASLSRYYEQYF.

The chain recombines TRBV3-1 with TRBJ2-7, with 8 bases fitting TRBD1. The end of the DNA fits TRBJ2-4 better, so the J call may be wrong. The CDR3 extends over 16 amino acids. The germline gives CDR1 LGHDT, CDR2 YNNKEL (reference sequence). CDR3 coding DNA: TGTGCCAGCAGCCAAGGGACAGGGAGGCCTTGGGACATTCAGTACTTC. Protein product: CASSQGTGRPWDIQYF.

This clonotype was seen more than once but under ten times. The chain couples TRBV9 to TRBJ2-3; TRBD2 aligns across 8 bases. Germline V gene sequence: CDR1 SGDLS, CDR2 YYNGEE. Losses at the gene ends were 0 bases for V and 6 bases for J; bases not matched to a gene: 3. The CDR3 length is 14 residues. The CDR3 sequence is CASSVAGRGDTQYF. The CDR3, as DNA: TGTGCCAGCAGCGTAGCCGGGAGGGGGGATACGCAGTATTTT.

The chain has TRBV11-2 and TRBJ2-2, with 9 bases fitting TRBD2. This CDR3 is built from 16 residues. V gave up 4 bases and J gave up 7 bases; unmatched junction bases: 10. Germline V gene lookup returns CDR1 SGHAT and CDR2 FQNNGV. The CDR3 bases are TGTGCCAGCAGCTCGTTAGCGGGGGAGTCTTTCGGGGAGCTGTTTTTT. Its protein product is CASSSLAGESFGELFF. Filled out from reference TRBV11-2 and TRBJ2-2, the complete variable domain reads EAGVAQSPRYKIIEKRQSVAFWCNPISGHATLYWYQQILGQGPKLLIQFQNNGVVDDSQLPKDRFSAERLKGVDSTLKIQPAKLEDSAVYLCASSSLAGESFGELFFGEGSRLTVL.

This chain uses TRBV7-9 with TRBJ1-2, with 9 bases that match TRBD1. Germline V gene sequence: CDR1 SEHNR, CDR2 FQNEAQ (reference sequence). Unmatched junction bases numbered 9, after V lost 3 bases and J lost 7 bases. The CDR3 covers 15 residues. In DNA, the CDR3 is TGTGCCAGCAGCTTTCCGAAGACAGGGGGTAGTGGCTACACCTTC. This encodes CASSFPKTGGSGYTF.

This clonotype has just one count. V and J are TRBV18 and TRBJ1-1; D gene uncertain. Per germline, CDR1 KGHSH and CDR2 LQKENI. V lost 3 bases and J 8 bases, leaving 16 bases between the germline ends. This CDR3 is 14 amino acids long. In nucleotides, the CDR3 is TGTGCCAGCTCACCCTTGGTCCCTGATTCAGAAGCTTTCTTT. Its protein is CASSPLVPDSEAFF.

A note on this clonotype: With a much larger clone just one base away, this may be a read error. The CDR3 here is CASSPLLTDTHYF. The CDR3 bases are TGCGCCAGCAGCCCTCTCCTAACAGATACGCACTATTTT. The chain couples TRBV5-1 to TRBJ2-3; unclear D gene. Germline CDR1 SGHRS, CDR2 YFSETQ. This CDR3 spans 13 amino acids.